Following are 9 T cell receptor beta chains from one sample sequenced in a study of T cell repertoires in aging, cancer and after chemotherapy. A mixed TRB-A/B primer pool amplified rearranged TRB by multiplex touch-down PCR. One entry per CDR3 protein results from TCRdb running MiXCR on the multiplex PCR reads. In the table there are over 700 distinct CDR3 sequences, around 55% of which are singletons. Amplification of TCR beta used genomic DNA extracted from peripheral blood. What was sequenced was blood. The receptors shown here come from a human donor with a blood cancer.

The genes are TRBV12-3 or TRBV12-4 and TRBJ2-1; 8 bases match TRBD1. The CDR3 has 16 residues. Trimming took 5 bases from V and 3 from J; bases not matched to a gene: 9. CDR3 DNA: TGTGCCAGCAGTGATCGACAGGGGAGCTTCTACAATGAGCAGTTCTTC. It yields the protein CASSDRQGSFYNEQFF.

Notes on this clonotype: This could be a read error, since a much larger clone is one nucleotide away. The CDR3 ends on some other residue instead of the conserved phenylalanine or tryptophan, so this is likely a read error. V gene TRBV19 combines with J gene TRBJ1-2, with 7 nucleotides matching TRBD1. CDR1 and CDR2 (germline): LNHDA, SQIVND (reference sequence). This CDR3 spans 14 amino acids. Trimming at V came to 1 base and at J to 7 bases, leaving 6 bases not matched to a gene. The CDR3 here is CASSIAPGGLGYTI. CDR3 coding DNA: TGTGCCAGTAGTATAGCCCCAGGGGGGCTTGGCTACACCATC.

This clonotype was recorded once. The CDR3 protein is CASSWGHRPYEQYF. CDR3 nucleotide sequence: TGTGCCAGCAGTTGGGGACACAGACCTTACGAGCAGTACTTC. The V gene is TRBV11-1, the J gene TRBJ2-7; perhaps TRBD1 as D (6 bases). Trimming cost V 6 bases and J 4 bases, with 16 bases left between them. The CDR3 is 14 amino acids. The V gene's germline CDR1 is SGHAT and CDR2 FQDESV (reference sequence).

J is TRBJ2-7 and V is TRBV6-5, with a tentative D call TRBD1 (5 bases). Gene TRBJ1-2 matches the end of the DNA better, so the J call may be wrong. This CDR3 has 12 amino acids. CDR1 and CDR2 from the germline V gene are MNHEY and SVGAGI. This CDR3 reads CASSYQGYGYTF. In nucleotides, the CDR3 is TGTGCCAGCAGTTACCAGGGATACGGCTACACCTTC.

A few counts support this clonotype. V usage is TRBV12-3 or TRBV12-4 and J usage is TRBJ2-6; D might be TRBD2 (5 bases). V was clipped by 8 bases and J by 0 bases, with 14 bases between them. There are 16 residues in the CDR3. CDR3 sequence reads: CASPRSGNSGANVLTF. The CDR3 bases are TGTGCCAGCCCACGGTCGGGGAACTCTGGGGCCAACGTCCTGACTTTC.

The chain combines TRBV19 with TRBJ2-3; 7 nucleotides line up with TRBD2. Germline CDR1 LNHDA, CDR2 SQIVND (reference sequence). V trimming: 6 bases; J trimming: 0 bases; junction bases outside the gene matches: 6. This CDR3 comprises 15 residues. The CDR3 DNA sequence: TGTGCCAGTAGGCCCGGAGCGGGGAGCACAGATACGCAGTATTTT. It encodes CASRPGAGSTDTQYF.

V usage is TRBV5-1 and J usage is TRBJ2-2, with D possibly being TRBD1 (5 bases). CDR1 and CDR2 (germline): SGHRS, YFSETQ. The length of the CDR3 is 15 residues. V lost 1 base and J 3 bases, leaving 10 bases between the germline ends. The CDR3 here is CASSLWVGDTGELFF. The DNA of the CDR3 is TGCGCCAGCAGCTTGTGGGTAGGGGACACCGGGGAGCTGTTTTTT. Combining the CDR3 with reference TRBV5-1 and TRBJ2-2 gives the whole variable domain KAGVTQTPRYLIKTRGQQVTLSCSPISGHRSVSWYQQTPGQGLQFLFEYFSETQRNKGNFPGRFSGRQFSNSRSEMNVSTLELGDSALYLCASSLWVGDTGELFFGEGSRLTVL.

In its sample, this clonotype is medium-sized (0.01 to 0.1%). The CDR3 DNA reads TGTGCCAGCAGCCGAGACTACACCGGGGAGCTGTTTTTT. It yields the protein CASSRDYTGELFF. This chain connects TRBV2 to TRBJ2-2; D not resolved. Per the germline V gene, CDR1 is SNHLY and CDR2 is FYNNEI. Trimming shortened V by 6 bases and J by 3 bases, and 8 bases separated the two germline ends. The length of the CDR3 is 13 residues.

The rearrangement links TRBV11-1 to TRBJ2-5; 12 bases fit TRBD2. This CDR3 is 15 amino acids long. V was clipped by 6 bases and J by 5 bases; unmatched bases: 7. Germline V gene data show CDR1 as SGHAT and CDR2 as FQDESV (reference sequence). The CDR3 DNA reads TGTGCCAGCAGATGGACTAGCGGGGAAGGGGAGACCCAGTACTTC. This encodes CASRWTSGEGETQYF.